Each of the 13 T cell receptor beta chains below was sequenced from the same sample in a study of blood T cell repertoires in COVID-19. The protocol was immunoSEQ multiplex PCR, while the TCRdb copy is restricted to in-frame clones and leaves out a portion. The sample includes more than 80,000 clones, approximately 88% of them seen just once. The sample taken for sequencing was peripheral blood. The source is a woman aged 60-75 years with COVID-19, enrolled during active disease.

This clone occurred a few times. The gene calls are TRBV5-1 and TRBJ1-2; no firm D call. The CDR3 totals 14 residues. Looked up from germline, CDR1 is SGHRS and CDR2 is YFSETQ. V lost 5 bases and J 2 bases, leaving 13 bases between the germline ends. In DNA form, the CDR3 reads TGCGCCAGCAGTCCCGGGTTGGTAAACTATGGCTACACCTTC. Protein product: CASSPGLVNYGYTF.

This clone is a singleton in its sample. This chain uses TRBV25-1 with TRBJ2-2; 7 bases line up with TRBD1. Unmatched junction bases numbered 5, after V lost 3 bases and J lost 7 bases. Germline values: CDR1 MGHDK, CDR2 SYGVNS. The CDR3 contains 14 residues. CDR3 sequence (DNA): TGTGCCAGCAGTGAGACAGGGTTGGGCGGGGAGCTGTTTTTT. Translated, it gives CASSETGLGGELFF.

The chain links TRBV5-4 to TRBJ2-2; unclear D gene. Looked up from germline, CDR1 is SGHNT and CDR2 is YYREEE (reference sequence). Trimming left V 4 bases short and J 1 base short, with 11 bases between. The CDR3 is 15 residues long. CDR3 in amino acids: CASSPPLQNTGELFF. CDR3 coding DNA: TGTGCCAGCAGCCCCCCATTACAGAACACCGGGGAGCTGTTTTTT.

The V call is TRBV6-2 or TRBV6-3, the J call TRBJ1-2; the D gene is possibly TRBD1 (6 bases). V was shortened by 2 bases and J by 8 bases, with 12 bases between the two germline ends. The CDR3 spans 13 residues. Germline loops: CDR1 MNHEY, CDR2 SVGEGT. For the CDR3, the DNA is TGTGCCAGCAGTTACCGAAGGGGGAGCGGCTACACCTTC. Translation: CASSYRRGSGYTF.

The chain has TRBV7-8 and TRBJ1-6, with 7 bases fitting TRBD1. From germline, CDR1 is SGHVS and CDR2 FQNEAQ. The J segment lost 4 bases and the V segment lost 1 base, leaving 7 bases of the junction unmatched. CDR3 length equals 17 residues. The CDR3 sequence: CASSLGGAGGYNSPLHF. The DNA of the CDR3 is TGTGCCAGCAGCTTAGGTGGGGCAGGGGGATATAATTCACCCCTCCACTTT.

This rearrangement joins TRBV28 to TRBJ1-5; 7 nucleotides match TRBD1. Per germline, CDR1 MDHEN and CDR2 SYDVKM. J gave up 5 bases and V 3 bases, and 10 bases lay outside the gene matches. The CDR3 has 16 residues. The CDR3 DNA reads TGTGCCAGCAGTTTTTTATCCGTGACAGGGCATCAGCCCCAGCATTTT. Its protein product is CASSFLSVTGHQPQHF.

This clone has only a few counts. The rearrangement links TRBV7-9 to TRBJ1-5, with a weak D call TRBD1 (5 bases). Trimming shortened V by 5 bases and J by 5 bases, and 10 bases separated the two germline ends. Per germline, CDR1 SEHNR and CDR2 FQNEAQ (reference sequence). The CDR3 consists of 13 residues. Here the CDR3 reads CASSPAGYQPQHF. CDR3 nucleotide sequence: TGTGCCAGCAGCCCGGCAGGGTATCAGCCCCAGCATTTT.

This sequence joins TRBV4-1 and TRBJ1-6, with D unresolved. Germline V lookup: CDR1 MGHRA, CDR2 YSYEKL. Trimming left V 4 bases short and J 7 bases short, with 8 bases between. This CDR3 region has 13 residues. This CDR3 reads CASSLTRNSPLHF. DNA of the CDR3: TGCGCCAGCAGCCTAACCAGAAATTCACCCCTCCACTTT.

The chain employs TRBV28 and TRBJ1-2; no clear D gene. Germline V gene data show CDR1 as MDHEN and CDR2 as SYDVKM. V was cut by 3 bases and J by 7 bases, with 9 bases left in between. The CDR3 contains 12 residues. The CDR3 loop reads CASSLNQRGYTF. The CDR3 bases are TGTGCCAGCAGTTTGAACCAGCGTGGCTACACCTTC.

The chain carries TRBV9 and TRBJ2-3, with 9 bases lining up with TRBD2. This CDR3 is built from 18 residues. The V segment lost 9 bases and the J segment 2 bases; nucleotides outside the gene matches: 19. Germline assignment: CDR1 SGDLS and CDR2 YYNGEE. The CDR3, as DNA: TGTGCCAACGACCTGTCTCATAAGCGGGGGGCCGTCACAGATACGCAGTATTTT. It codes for CANDLSHKRGAVTDTQYF.

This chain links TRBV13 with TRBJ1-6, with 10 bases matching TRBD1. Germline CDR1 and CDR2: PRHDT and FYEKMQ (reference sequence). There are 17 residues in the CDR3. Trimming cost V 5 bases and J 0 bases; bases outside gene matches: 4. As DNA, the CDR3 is TGTGCCAGCAGCCCTCGGACAGGGGGCTCCTATAATTCACCCCTCCACTTT. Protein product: CASSPRTGGSYNSPLHF.

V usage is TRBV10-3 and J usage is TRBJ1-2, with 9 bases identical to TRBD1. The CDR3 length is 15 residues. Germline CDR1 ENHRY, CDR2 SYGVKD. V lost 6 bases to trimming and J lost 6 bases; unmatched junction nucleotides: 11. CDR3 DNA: TGTGCCATCAGGGATTTCGGGACAGGGATGAATGGCTACACCTTC. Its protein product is CAIRDFGTGMNGYTF.

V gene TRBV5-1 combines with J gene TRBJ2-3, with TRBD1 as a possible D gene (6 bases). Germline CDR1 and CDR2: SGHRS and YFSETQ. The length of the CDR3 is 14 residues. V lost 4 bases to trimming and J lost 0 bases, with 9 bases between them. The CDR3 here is CASSPQGSTDTQYF. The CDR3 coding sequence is TGCGCCAGCAGCCCACAGGGCAGCACAGATACGCAGTATTTT.